The entry that follows covers one TCR beta chain sequence. Its antigen is unknown. Sequenced by immunoSEQ multiplex PCR; TCRdb stores in-frame clones only, minus some. Here the sample spans 160,000 or so clones, over 90% being singletons. The sample belongs to a study of T cell responses to AZD1222 COVID-19 vaccine. Study-level findings and limits: A rise in Spike-specific TCR breadth and depth followed two AZD1222 doses. Spike-wide vaccine-associated CD4 TCRs dominated at 160-218 and 743-854. Nearly half of spike-specific TCRs reportedly go after variant regions that carry no mutations.

The germline gives CDR1 SGDLS, CDR2 YYNGEE. V shed 0 bases and J 4 bases; nucleotides not matched to a gene: 6. The length of the CDR3 is 15 residues. The specimen comprised peripheral blood, sampled 28 days after the second AZD1222 dose. V and J are TRBV9 and TRBJ1-1, with 7 bases matching TRBD1. The source of this sequence is an adult who received the AZD1222 COVID-19 vaccine. The CDR3 protein is CASSVEGGAGTEAFF. In DNA form, the CDR3 reads TGTGCCAGCAGCGTAGAAGGGGGCGCAGGCACTGAAGCTTTCTTT.